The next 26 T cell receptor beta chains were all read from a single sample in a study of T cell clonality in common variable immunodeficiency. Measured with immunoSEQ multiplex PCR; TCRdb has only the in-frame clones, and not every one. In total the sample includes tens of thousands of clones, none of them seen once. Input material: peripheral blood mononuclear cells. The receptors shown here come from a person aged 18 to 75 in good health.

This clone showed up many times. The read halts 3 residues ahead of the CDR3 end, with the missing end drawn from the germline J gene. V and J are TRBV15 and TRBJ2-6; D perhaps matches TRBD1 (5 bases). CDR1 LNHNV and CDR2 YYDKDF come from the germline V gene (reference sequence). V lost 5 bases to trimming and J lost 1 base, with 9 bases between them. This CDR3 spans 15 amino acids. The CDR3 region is CATSPDSSGANVLTF. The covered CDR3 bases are TGTGCCACCAGCCCCGACAGTTCTGGGGCCAACGTC. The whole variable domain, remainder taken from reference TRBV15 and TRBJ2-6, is DAMVIQNPRYQVTQFGKPVTLSCSQTLNHNVMYWYQQKSSQAPKLLFHYYDKDFNNEADTPDNFQSRRPNTSFCFLDIRSPGLGDTAMYLCATSPDSSGANVLTFGAGSRLTVL.

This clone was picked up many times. This chain's CDR3 is CASSDREFGYEQYF. The CDR3 DNA, read in part, is TGTGCCAGCAGTGACAGGGAGTTCGGCTACGAG. J is TRBJ2-7 and V is TRBV6-1; D may match TRBD1 or TRBD2 (5 bases each). The CDR3 extends 3 residues past the end of the read, so its final part is completed from the germline J gene. Germline CDR1 reads MNHNS; CDR2 reads SASEGT. Trimming left V 3 bases short and J 3 bases short, with 12 bases between. The CDR3 has 14 amino acids.

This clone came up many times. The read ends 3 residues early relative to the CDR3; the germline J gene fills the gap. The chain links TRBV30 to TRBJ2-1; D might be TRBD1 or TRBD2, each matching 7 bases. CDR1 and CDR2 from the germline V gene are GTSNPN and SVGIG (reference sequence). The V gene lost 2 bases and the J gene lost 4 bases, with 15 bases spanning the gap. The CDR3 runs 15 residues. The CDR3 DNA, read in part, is TGTGCCTGGAGTAGGGAGGGGGCCTCGTACAATGAG. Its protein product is CAWSREGASYNE. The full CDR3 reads CAWSREGASYNEQFF.

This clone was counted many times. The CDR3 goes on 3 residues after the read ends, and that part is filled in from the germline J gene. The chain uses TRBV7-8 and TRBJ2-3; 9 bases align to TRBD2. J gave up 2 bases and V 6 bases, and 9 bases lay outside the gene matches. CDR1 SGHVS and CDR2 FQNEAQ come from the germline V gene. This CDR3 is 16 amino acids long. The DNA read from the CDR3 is TGTGCCAGCAGGTCCAAGCGGGAGGCTTCCACAGATACG. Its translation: CASRSKREASTDT. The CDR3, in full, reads CASRSKREASTDTQYF.

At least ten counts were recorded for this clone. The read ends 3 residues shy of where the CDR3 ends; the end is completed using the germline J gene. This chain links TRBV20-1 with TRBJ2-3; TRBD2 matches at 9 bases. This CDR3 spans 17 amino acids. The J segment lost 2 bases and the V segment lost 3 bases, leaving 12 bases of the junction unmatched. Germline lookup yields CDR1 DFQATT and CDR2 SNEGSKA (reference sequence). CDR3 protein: CSASSTFSGGPTDTQYF. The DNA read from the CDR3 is TGCAGTGCTAGCTCTACCTTTAGCGGGGGTCCCACAGATACG.

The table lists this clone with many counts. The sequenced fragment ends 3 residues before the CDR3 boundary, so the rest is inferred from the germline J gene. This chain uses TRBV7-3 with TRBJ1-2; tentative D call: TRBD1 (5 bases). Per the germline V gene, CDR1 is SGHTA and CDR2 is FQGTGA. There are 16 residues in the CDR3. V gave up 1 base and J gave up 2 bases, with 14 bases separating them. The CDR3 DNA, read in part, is TGTGCCAGCAGCTTAAGCCTCAGGGCATCCAACTATGGC. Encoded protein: CASSLSLRASNYG. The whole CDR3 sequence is CASSLSLRASNYGYTF.

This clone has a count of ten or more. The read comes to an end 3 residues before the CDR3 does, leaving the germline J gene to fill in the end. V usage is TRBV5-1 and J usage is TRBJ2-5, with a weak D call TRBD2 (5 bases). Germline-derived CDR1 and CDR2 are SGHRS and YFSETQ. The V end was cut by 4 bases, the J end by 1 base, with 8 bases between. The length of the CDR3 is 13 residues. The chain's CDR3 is CASSPTSQETQYF. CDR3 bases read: TGCGCCAGCAGCCCCACTAGCCAAGAGACC.

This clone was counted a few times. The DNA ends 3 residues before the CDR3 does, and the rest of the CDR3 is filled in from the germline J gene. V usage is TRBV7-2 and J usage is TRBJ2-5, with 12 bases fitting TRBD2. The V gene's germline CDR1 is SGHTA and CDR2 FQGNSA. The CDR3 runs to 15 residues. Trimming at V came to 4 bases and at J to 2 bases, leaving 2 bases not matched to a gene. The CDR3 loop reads CASSSTSGGQETQYF. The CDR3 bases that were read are TGTGCCAGCAGCTCCACTAGCGGGGGGCAAGAGACC.

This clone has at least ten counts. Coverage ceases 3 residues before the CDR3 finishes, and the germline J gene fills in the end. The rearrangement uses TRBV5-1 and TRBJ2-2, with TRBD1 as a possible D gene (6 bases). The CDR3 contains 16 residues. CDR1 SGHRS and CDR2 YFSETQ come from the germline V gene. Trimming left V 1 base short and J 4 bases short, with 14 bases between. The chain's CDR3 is CASSLRGAGVTGELFF. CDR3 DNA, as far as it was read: TGCGCCAGCAGCTTGAGAGGGGCAGGGGTCACCGGGGAG.

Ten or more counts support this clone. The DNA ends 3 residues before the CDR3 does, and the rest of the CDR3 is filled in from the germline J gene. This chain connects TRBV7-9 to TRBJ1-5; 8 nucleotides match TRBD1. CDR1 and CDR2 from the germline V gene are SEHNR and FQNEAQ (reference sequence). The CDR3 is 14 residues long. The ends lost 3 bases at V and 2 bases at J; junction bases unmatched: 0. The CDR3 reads CASSLGQGNQPQHF. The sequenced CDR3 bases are TGTGCCAGCAGCTTGGGACAGGGCAATCAGCCC.

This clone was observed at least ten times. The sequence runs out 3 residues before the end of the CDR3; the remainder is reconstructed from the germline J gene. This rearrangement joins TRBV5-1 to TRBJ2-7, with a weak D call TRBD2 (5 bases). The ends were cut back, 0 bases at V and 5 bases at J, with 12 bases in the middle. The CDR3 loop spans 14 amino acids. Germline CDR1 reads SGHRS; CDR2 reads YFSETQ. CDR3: CASSLVRGTHEQYF. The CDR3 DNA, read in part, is TGCGCCAGCAGCTTGGTACGGGGAACCCACGAG.

CDR3 DNA (partial): TGTGCCAGCAGCCCACGGACAGCAACTAATGAAAAA. Protein sequence: CASSPRTATNEK. The CDR3 in full is CASSPRTATNEKLFF. The V and J genes are TRBV7-2 and TRBJ1-4; perhaps TRBD1 as D (6 bases). The DNA ends 3 residues before the CDR3 does, and the rest of the CDR3 is filled in from the germline J gene. Germline V gives CDR1 SGHTA, CDR2 FQGNSA. The CDR3 loop spans 15 amino acids. Trimming left V 5 bases short and J 0 bases short, with 10 bases between.

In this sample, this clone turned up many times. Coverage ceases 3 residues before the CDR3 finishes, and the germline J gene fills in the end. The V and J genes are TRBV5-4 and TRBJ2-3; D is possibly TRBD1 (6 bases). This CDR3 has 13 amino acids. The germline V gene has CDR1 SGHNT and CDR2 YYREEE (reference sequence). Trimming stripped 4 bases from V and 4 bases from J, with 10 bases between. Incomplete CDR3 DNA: TGTGCCAGCAGCGTTACAGGGTCAGATACG. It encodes CASSVTGSDT. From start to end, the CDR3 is CASSVTGSDTQYF.

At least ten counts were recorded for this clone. The sequenced CDR3 bases are TGCGCCAGCAGCCCGAACTACCGGTACGAG. Encoded protein: CASSPNYRYE. The full CDR3 reads CASSPNYRYEQYF. The gene calls are TRBV4-1 and TRBJ2-7; D is ambiguous. From the germline J gene comes the end of the CDR3, since the read stops 3 residues before it. This CDR3 spans 13 amino acids. The V gene's germline CDR1 is MGHRA and CDR2 YSYEKL. V was shortened by 4 bases and J by 4 bases, with 11 bases between the two germline ends.

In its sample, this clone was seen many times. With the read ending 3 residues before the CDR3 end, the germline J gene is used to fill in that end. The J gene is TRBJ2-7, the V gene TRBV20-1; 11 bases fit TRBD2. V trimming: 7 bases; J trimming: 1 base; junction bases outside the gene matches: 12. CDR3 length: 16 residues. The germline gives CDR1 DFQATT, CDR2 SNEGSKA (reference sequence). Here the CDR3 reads CSGSSGLAGLSYEQYF. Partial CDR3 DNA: TGCAGTGGCTCCAGCGGACTAGCGGGCCTTTCCTACGAG.

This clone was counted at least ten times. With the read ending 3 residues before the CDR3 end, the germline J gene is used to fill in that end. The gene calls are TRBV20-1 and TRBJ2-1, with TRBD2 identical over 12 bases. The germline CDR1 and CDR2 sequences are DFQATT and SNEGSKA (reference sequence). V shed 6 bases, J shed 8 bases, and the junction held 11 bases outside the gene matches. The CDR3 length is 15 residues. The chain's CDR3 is CSAGVTSGGADEQFF. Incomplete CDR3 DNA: TGCAGTGCCGGCGTGACTAGCGGGGGTGCCGATGAG.

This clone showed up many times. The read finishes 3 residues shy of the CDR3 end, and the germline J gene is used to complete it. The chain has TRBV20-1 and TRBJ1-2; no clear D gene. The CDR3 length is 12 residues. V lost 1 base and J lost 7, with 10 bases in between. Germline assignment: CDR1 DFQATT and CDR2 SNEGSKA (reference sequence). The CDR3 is CSARAPGGGYTF. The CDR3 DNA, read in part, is TGCAGTGCTAGAGCGCCAGGTGGTGGC.

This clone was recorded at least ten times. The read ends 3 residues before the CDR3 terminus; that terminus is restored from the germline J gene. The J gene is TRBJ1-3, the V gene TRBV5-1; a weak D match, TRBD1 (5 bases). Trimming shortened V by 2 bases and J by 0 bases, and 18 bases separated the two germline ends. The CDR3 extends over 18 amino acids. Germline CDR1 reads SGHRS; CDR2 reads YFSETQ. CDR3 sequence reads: CASSLSDQVTGSGNTIYF. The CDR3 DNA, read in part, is TGCGCCAGCAGCTTATCCGATCAGGTTACAGGCTCTGGAAACACC. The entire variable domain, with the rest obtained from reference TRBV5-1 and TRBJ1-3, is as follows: KAGVTQTPRYLIKTRGQQVTLSCSPISGHRSVSWYQQTPGQGLQFLFEYFSETQRNKGNFPGRFSGRQFSNSRSEMNVSTLELGDSALYLCASSLSDQVTGSGNTIYFGEGSWLTVV.

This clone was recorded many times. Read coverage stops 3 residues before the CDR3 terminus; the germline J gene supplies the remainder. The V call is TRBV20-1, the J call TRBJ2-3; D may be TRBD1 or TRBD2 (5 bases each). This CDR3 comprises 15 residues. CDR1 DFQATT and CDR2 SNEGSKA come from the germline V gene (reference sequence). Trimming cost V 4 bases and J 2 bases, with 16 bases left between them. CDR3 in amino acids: CSATGREGATDTQYF. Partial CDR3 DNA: TGCAGTGCTACAGGGAGAGAGGGAGCCACAGATACG.

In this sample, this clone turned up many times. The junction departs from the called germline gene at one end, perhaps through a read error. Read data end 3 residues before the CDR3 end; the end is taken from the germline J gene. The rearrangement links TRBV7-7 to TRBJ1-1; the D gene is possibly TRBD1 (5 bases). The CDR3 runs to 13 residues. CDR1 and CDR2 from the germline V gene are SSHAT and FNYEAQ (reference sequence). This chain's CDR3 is CASSLDSNTEAFF. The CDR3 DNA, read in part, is TGTGCTAGCAGCTTAGACAGTAACACTGAA. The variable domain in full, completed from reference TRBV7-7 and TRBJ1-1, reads GAGVSQSPRYKVTKRGQDVTLRCDPISSHATLYWYQQALGQGPEFLTYFNYEAQPDKSGLPSDRFSAERPEGSISTLTIQRTEQRDSAMYRCASSLDSNTEAFFGQGTRLTVV.

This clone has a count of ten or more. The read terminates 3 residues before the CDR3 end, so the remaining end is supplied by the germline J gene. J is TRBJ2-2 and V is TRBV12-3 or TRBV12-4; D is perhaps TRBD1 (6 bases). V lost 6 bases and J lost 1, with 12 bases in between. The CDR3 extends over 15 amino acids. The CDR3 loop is CASRIRTENTGELFF. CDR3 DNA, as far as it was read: TGTGCCAGCAGAATTAGGACAGAGAACACCGGGGAG.

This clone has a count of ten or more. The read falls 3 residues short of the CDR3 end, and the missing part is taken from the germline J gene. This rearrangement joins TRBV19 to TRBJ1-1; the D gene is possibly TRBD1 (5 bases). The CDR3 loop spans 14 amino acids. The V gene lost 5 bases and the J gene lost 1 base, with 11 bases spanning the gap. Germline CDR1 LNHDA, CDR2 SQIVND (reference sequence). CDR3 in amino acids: CASSSDNRNTEAFF. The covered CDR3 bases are TGTGCCAGTAGTTCGGACAATAGGAACACTGAA.

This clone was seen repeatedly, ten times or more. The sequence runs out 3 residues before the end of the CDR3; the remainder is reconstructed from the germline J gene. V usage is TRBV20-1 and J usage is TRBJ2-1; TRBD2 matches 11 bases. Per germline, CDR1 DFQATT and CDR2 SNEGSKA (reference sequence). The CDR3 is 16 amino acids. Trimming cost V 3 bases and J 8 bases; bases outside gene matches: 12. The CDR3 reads CSASLTSGSFIYEQFF. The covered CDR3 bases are TGCAGTGCTAGTCTTACTAGCGGGAGCTTCATCTATGAG.

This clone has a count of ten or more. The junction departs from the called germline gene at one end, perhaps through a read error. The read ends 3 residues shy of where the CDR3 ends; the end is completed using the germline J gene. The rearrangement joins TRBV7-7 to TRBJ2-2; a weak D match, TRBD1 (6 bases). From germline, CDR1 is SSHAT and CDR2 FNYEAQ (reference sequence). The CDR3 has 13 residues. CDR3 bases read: TGTGCTAGCAGCCCACAGGGCACCGGGGAG. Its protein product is CASSPQGTGE. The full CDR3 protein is CASSPQGTGELFF.

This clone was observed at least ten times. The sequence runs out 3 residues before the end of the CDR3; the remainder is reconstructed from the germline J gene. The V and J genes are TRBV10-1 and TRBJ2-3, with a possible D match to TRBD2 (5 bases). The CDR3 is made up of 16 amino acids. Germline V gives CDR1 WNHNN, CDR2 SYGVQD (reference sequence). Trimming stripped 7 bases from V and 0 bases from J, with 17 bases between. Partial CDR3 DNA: TGCGCCAGCATTGGCCGATCCCGCGGGAGCACAGATACG. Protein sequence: CASIGRSRGSTDT. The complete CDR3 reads CASIGRSRGSTDTQYF.

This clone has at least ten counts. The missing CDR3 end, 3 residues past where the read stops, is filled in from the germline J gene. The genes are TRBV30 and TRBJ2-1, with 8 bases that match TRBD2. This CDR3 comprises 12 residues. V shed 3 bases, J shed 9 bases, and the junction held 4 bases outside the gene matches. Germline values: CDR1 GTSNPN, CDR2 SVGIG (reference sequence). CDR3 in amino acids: CAWSGRGGEQFF. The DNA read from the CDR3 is TGTGCCTGGAGCGGGAGGGGCGGTGAG.